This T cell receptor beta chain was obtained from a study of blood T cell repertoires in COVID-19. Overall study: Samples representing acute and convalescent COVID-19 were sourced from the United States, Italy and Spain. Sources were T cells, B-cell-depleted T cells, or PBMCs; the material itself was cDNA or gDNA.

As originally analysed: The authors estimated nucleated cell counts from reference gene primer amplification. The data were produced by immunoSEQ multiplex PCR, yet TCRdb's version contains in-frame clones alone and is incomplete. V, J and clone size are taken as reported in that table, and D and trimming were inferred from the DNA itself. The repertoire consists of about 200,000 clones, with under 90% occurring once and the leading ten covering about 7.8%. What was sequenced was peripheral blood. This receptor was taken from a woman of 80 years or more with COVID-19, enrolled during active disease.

The CDR3 is CSVLQGSETQYF. The CDR3 coding sequence is TGCAGCGTTTTACAGGGGTCGGAGACCCAGTACTTC. The chain links TRBV29-1 to TRBJ2-5, with 7 bases that match TRBD1. After removal of 5 bases from V and 5 bases from J, the junction contained 5 bases not matched to a gene. Germline CDR1 reads SQVTM; CDR2 reads ANQGSEA. CDR3 length: 12 residues.